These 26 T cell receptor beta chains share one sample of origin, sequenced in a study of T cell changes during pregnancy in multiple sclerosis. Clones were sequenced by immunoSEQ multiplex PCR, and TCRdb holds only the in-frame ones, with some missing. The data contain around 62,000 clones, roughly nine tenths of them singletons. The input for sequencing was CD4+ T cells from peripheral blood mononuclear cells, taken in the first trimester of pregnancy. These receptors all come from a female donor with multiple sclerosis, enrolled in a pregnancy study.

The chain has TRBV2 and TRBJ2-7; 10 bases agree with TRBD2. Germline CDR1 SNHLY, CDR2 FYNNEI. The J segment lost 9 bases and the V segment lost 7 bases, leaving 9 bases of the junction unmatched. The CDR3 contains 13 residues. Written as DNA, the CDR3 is TGTGCCAGCACGGCTAGCGGGGGTCCAAGGCAGTACTTC. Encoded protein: CASTASGGPRQYF.

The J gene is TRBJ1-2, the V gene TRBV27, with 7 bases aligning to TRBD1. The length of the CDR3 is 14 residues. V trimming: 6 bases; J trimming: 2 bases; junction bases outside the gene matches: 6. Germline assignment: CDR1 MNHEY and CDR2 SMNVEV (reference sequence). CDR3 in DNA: TGTGCCAGCAGGGCCACAGGGGCGAACTATGGCTACACCTTC. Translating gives CASRATGANYGYTF.

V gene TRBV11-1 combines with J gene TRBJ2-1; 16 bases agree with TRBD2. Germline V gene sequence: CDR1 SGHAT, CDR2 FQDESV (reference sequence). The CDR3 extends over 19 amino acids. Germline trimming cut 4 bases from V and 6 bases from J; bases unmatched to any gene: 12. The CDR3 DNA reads TGTGCCAGCAGCTCCTTTCCCGGGACTAGCGGGGGGGCCCCCAATGAGCAGTTCTTC. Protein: CASSSFPGTSGGAPNEQFF.

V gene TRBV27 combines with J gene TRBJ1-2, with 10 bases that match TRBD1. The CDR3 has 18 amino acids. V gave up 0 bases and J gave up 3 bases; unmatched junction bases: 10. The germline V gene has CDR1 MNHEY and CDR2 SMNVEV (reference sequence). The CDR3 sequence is CASSLSGTGASLDYGYTF. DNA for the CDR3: TGTGCCAGCAGTTTATCCGGGACAGGGGCAAGCTTAGACTATGGCTACACCTTC.

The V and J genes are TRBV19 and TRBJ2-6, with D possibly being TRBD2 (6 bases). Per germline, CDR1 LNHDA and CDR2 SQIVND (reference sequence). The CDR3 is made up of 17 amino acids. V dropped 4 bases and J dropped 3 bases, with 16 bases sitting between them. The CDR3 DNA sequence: TGTGCCAGTAGTACTGGGGCCGGAGGGCGTGGGGCCAACGTCCTGACTTTC. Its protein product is CASSTGAGGRGANVLTF.

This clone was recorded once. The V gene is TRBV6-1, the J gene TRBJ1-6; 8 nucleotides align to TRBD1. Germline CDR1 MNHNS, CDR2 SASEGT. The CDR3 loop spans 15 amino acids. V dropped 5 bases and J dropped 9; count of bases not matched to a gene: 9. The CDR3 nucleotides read TGTGCCAGCAGTTCAGGGGGCCGCGGGGTTTCACCCCTCCACTTT. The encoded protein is CASSSGGRGVSPLHF.

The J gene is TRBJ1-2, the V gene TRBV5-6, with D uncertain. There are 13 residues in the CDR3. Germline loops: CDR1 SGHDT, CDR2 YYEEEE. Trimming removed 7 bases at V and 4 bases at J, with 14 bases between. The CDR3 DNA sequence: TGTGCCAGCGTCACCCGAGGGAGCTATGGCTACACCTTC. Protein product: CASVTRGSYGYTF.

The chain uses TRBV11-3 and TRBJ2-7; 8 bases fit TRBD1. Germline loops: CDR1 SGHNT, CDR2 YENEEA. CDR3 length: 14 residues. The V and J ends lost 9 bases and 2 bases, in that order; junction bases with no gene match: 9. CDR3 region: CARLQGQVPYEQYF. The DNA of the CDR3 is TGTGCCAGACTTCAGGGACAGGTCCCCTACGAGCAGTACTTC.

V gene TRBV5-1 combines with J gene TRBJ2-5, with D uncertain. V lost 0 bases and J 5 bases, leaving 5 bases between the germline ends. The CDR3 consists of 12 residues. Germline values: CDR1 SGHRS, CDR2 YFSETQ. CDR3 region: CASSLAMETQYF. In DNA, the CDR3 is TGCGCCAGCAGCTTGGCCATGGAGACCCAGTACTTC.

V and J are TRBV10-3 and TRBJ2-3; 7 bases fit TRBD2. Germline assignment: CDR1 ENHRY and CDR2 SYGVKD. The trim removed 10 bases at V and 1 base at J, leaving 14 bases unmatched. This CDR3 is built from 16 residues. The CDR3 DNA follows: TGTGCCACACGAGCGGGGAGTTCGGTTGGCACAGATACGCAGTATTTT. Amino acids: CATRAGSSVGTDTQYF.

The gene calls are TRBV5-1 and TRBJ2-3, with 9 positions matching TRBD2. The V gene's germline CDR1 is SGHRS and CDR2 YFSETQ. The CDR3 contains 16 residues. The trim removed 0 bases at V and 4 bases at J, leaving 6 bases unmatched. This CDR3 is CASSLEIAGAADTQYF. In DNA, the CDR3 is TGCGCCAGCAGCTTGGAAATAGCGGGGGCGGCAGATACGCAGTATTTT. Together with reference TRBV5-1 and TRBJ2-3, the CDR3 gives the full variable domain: KAGVTQTPRYLIKTRGQQVTLSCSPISGHRSVSWYQQTPGQGLQFLFEYFSETQRNKGNFPGRFSGRQFSNSRSEMNVSTLELGDSALYLCASSLEIAGAADTQYFGPGTRLTVL.

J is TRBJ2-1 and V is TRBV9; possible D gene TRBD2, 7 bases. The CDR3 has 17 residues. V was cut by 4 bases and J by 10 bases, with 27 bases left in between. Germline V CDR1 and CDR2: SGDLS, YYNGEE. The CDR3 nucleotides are TGTGCCAGCAGCTTCGGGGTGGGGCGGGGGCCACTCGCGGAGCAGTTCTTC. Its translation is CASSFGVGRGPLAEQFF.

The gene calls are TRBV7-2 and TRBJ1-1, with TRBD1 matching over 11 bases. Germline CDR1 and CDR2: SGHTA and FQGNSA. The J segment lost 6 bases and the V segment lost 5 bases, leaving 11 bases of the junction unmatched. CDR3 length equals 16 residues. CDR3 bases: TGTGCCAGCAGCCCGCGGACAGGGGGCGCGGGGGCTGAAGCTTTCTTT. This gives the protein CASSPRTGGAGAEAFF.

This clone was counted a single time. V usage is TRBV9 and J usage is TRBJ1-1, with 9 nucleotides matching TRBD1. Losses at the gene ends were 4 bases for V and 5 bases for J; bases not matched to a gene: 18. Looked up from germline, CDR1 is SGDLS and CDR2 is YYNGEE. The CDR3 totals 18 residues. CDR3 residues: CASSPQGRGQGEGTEAFF. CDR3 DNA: TGTGCCAGCAGCCCCCAGGGGAGGGGACAGGGTGAAGGGACTGAAGCTTTCTTT.

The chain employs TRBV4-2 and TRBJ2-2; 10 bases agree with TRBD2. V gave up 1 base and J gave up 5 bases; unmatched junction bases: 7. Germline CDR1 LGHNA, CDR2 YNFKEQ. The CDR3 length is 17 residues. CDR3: CASSQAAGGPGTGELFF. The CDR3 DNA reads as TGTGCCAGCAGCCAAGCAGCGGGGGGGCCGGGGACCGGGGAGCTGTTTTTT.

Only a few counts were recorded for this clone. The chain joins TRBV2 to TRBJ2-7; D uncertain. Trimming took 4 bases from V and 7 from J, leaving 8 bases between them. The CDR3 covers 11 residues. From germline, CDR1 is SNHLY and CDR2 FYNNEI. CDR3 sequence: CASSAYQEQYF. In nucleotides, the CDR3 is TGTGCCAGCAGTGCGTACCAGGAGCAGTACTTC.

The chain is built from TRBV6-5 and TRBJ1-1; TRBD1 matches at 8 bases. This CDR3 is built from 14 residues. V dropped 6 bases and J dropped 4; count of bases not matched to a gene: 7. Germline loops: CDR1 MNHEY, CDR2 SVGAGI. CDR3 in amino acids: CASSPRGRGTEAFF. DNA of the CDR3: TGTGCCAGCAGCCCCAGGGGGCGCGGCACTGAAGCTTTCTTT.

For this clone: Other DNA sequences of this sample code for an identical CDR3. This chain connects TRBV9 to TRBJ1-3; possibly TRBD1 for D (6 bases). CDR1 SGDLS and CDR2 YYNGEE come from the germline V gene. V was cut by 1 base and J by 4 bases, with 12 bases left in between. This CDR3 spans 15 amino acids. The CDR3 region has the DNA TGTGCCAGCAGCGTAAGCTCAGGGGTAGGAAACACCATATATTTT. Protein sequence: CASSVSSGVGNTIYF.

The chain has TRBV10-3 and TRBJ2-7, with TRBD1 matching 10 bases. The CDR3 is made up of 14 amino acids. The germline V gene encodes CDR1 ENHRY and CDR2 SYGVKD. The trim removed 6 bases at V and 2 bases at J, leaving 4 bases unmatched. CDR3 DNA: TGTGCCATCAGGGACAGGGGGGGTGCCTACGAGCAGTACTTC. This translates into CAIRDRGGAYEQYF.

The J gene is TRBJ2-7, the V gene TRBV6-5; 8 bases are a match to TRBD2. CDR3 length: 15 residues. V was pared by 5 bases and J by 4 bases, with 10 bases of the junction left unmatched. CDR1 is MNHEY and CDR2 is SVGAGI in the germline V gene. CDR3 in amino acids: CASSNGGGRIYEQYF. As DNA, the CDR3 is TGTGCCAGCAGTAACGGGGGGGGGCGCATTTACGAGCAGTACTTC.

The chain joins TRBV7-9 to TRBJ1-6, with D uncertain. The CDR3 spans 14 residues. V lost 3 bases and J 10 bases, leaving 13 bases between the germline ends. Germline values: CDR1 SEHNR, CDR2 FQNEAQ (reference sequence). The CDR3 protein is CASSFGSDPSPLHF. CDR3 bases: TGTGCCAGCAGCTTCGGTAGTGATCCCTCACCCCTCCACTTT.

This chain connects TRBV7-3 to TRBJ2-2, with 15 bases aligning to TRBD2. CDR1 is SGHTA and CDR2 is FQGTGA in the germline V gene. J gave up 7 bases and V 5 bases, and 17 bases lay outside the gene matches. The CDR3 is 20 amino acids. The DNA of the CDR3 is TGTGCCAGCAGCCCTCGCTCCGGGACTAGCGGGGGGAAATATGGCGGGGAGCTGTTTTTT. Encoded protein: CASSPRSGTSGGKYGGELFF.

In DNA, the CDR3 is TGTGCCAGCAGTGACGAGCGGGGGCCCACAGATACGCAGTATTTT. Protein sequence: CASSDERGPTDTQYF. The rearrangement uses TRBV6-1 and TRBJ2-3; 8 bases match TRBD2. The CDR3 has 15 residues. Germline lookup yields CDR1 MNHNS and CDR2 SASEGT. V was clipped by 3 bases and J by 2 bases; unmatched bases: 4.

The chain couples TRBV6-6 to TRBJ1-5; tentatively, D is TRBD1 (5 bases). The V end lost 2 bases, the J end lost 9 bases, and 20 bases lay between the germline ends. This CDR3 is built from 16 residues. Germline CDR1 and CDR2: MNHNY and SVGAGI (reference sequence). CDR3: CASSYPQNLGEVPQHF. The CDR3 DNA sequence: TGTGCCAGCAGTTACCCACAAAATCTGGGGGAGGTGCCCCAGCATTTT.

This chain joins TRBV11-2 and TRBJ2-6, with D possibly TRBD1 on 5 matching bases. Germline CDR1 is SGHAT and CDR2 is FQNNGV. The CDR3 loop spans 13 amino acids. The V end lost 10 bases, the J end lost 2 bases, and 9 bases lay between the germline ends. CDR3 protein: CATLGAGANVLTF. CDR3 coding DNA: TGTGCCACCCTAGGGGCTGGGGCCAACGTCCTGACTTTC.

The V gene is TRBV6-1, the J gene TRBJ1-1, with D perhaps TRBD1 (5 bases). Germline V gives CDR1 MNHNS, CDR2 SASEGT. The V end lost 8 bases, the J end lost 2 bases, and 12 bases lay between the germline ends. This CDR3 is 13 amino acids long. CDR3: CASGAYANTEAFF. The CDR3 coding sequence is TGTGCCAGCGGGGCATATGCTAACACTGAAGCTTTCTTT.